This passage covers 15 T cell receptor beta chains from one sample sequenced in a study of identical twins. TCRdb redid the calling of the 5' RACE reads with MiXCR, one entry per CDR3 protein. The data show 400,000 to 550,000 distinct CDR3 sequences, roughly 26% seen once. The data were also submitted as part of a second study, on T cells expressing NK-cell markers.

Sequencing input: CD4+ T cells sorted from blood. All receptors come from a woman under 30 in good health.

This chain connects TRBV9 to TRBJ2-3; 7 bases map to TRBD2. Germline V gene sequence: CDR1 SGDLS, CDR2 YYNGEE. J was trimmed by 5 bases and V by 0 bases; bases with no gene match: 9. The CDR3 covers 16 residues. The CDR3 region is CASSVALGGGLDTQYF. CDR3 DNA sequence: TGTGCCAGCAGCGTAGCTCTCGGCGGGGGATTAGATACGCAGTATTTT.

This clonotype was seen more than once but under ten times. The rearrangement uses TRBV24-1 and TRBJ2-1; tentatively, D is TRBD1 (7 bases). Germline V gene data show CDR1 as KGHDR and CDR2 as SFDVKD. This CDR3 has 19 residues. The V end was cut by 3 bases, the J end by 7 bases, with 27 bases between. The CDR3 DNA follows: TGTGCCACCAGTGATGCGGGACAGATCACCTCCGAAGAGCAGAATGAGCAGTTCTTC. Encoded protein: CATSDAGQITSEEQNEQFF.

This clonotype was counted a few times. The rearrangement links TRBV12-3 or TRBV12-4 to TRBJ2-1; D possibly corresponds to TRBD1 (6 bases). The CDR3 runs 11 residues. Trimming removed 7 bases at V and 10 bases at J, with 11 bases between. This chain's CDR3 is CASTSGGEQFF. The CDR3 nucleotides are TGTGCCAGCACCTCTGGGGGCGAGCAGTTCTTC.

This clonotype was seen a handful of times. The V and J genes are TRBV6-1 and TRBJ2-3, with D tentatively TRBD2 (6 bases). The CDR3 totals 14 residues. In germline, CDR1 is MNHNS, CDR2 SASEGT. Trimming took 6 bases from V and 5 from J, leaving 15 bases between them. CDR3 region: CASSSGPTVDTQYF. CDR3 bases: TGTGCCAGCAGCAGCGGGCCGACGGTAGATACGCAGTATTTT.

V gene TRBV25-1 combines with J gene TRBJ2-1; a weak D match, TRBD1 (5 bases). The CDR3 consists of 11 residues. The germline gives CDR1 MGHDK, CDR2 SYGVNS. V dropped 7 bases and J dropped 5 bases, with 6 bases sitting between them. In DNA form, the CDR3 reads TGTGCCAGCACCAGGGACAATGAGCAGTTCTTC. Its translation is CASTRDNEQFF.

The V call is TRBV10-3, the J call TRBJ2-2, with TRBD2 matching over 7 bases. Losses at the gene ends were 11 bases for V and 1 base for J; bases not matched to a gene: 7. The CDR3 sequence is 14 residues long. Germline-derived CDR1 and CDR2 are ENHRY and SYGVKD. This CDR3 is CALSAGENTGELFF. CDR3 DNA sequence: TGTGCCCTCTCGGCGGGGGAGAACACCGGGGAGCTGTTTTTT.

CDR3 protein: CASSQAKTGSYGYTF. In DNA form, the CDR3 reads TGCGCCAGCAGCCAAGCCAAGACAGGGTCCTATGGCTACACCTTC. The genes are TRBV4-3 and TRBJ1-2; 7 nucleotides line up with TRBD1. CDR1 is LGHNA and CDR2 is YSLEER in the germline V gene. The trim removed 1 base at V and 4 bases at J, leaving 6 bases unmatched. The CDR3 extends over 15 amino acids.

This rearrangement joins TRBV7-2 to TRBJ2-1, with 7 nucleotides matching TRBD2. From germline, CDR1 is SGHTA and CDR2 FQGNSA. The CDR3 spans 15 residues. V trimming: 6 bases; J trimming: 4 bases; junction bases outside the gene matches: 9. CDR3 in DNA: TGTGCCAGCAGTTATAGCGGGTCCCCGTACAATGAGCAGTTCTTC. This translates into CASSYSGSPYNEQFF. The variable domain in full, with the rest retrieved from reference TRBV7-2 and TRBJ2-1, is GAGVSQSPSNKVTEKGKDVELRCDPISGHTALYWYRQSLGQGLEFLIYFQGNSAPDKSGLPSDRFSAERTGGSVSTLTIQRTQQEDSAVYLCASSYSGSPYNEQFFGPGTRLTVL.

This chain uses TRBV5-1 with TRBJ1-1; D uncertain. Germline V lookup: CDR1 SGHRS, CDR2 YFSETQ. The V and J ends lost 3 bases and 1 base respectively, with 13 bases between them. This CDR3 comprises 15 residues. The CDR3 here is CASSSDAGGNTEAFF. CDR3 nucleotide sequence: TGCGCCAGCAGCTCGGACGCAGGAGGGAACACTGAAGCTTTCTTT.

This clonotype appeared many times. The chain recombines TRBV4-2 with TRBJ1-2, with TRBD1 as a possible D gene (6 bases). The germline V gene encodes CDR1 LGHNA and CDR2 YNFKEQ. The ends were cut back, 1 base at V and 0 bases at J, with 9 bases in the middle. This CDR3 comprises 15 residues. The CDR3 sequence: CASSQGQAPNYGYTF. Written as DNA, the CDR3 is TGTGCCAGCAGCCAAGGACAGGCGCCTAACTATGGCTACACCTTC.

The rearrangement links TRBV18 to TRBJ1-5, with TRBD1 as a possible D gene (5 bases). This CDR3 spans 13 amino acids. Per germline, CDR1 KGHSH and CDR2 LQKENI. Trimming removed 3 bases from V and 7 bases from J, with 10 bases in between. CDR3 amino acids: CASSPGGEQPQHF. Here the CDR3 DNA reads TGTGCCAGCTCACCGGGGGGGGAACAGCCCCAGCATTTT.

In nucleotides, the CDR3 is TGTGCCAGCAAAATCGGGGGGACCACAGATACGCAGTATTTT. As protein: CASKIGGTTDTQYF. V and J are TRBV6-1 and TRBJ2-3, with TRBD2 matching 7 bases. CDR3 length: 14 amino acids. Germline V gene data show CDR1 as MNHNS and CDR2 as SASEGT. J lost 2 bases, V lost 7 bases, and 6 bases had no gene match.

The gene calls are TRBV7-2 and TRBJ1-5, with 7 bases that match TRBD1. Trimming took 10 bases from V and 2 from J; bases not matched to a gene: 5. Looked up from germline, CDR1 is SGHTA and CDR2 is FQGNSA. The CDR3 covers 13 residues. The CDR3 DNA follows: TGTGCCACCTCGCAGGGGGGCAATCAGCCCCAGCATTTT. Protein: CATSQGGNQPQHF.

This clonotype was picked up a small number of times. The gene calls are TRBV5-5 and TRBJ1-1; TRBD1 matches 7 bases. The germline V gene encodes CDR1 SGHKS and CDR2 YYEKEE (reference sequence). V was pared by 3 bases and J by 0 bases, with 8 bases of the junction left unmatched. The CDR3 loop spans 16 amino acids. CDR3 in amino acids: CASSSQGGGLNTEAFF. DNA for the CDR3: TGTGCCAGCAGCTCCCAGGGGGGGGGGTTGAACACTGAAGCTTTCTTT. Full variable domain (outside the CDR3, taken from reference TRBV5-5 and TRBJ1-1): DAGVTQSPTHLIKTRGQQVTLRCSPISGHKSVSWYQQVLGQGPQFIFQYYEKEERGRGNFPDRFSARQFPNYSSELNVNALLLGDSALYLCASSSQGGGLNTEAFFGQGTRLTVV.

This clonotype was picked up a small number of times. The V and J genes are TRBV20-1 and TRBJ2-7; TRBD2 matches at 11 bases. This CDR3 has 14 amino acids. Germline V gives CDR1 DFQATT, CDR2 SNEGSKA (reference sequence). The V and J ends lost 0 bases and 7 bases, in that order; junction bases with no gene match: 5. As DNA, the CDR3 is TGCAGTGCTAGAGACCCTAGCGGGAGGCAAGAGCAGTACTTC. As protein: CSARDPSGRQEQYF.